This T cell receptor beta chain was identified in a study of regulatory T cells in long-lasting Graves disease. Time point denoted: persistent/refractory GD, antithyroid drugs over 5 years with positive TRAb. The TCR library was prepared using RNA isolated from PBMCs. It was an endocrinology department in Xi'an, China, that provided the patients. A remark on this clonotype: Its antigen is not identified. This likely stems from a read error, as it lies one base from a far larger clone.

CDR3 regions were amplified by Arm-PCR using iRepertoire HTBI primers to build TCR beta libraries. TCRdb used MiXCR to reprocess the multiplex PCR reads, holding one entry per CDR3 protein. The sample shows about 460,000 distinct CDR3 sequences, about 20% of them seen only once. Germline V lookup: CDR1 MDHEN, CDR2 SYDVKM. The CDR3 length is 13 residues. General study results and limits: Segments TRBV28, TRBJ1-2 and TRBJ2-5 showed preferential usage in persistent disease. Among persistent patients, a larger number of public clonotypes were shared (roughly 2,900) than among newly diagnosed patients (about 950). No thyroid tissue was studied; the work used peripheral blood only.

The TCR was taken from a female donor with Graves disease. The sample in question was peripheral blood mononuclear cells (PBMCs), obtained when the disease was refractory, from a patient treated with antithyroid drugs. The chain combines TRBV28 with TRBJ2-3; D may correspond to TRBD1 or TRBD2 (5 bases each). The DNA end favors TRBJ2-5, so the J call may be wrong. CDR3: CASSRGPRVTQYF. DNA of the CDR3: TGTGCCAGCAGTCGGGGACCTCGAGTGACCCAGTACTTC.